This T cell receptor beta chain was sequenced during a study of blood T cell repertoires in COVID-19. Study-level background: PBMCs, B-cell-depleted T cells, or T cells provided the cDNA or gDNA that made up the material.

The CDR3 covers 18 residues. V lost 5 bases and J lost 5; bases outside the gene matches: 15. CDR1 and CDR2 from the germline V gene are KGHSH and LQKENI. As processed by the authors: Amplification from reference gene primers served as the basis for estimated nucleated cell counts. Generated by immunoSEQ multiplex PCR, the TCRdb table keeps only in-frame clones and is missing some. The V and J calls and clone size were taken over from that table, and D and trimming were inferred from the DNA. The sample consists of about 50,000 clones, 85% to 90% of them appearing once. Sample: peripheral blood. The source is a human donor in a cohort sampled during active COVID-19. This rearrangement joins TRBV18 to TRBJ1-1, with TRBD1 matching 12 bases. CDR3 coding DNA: TGTGCCAGCTCAGCAAACCTCGGGACAGGGGGCGTTAGGACTGAAGCTTTCTTT. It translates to CASSANLGTGGVRTEAFF.